This T cell receptor (beta chain) was observed in a study of graft-versus-host responses after intestinal transplantation. With respect to this clone: Its antigen is currently unknown.

Sequenced by immunoSEQ multiplex PCR; TCRdb stores in-frame clones only, minus some. The sample consists of about 92,000 clones, roughly 80% of them appearing once. This CDR3 comprises 17 residues. The germline V gene has CDR1 SGHTA and CDR2 FQGNSA. With 2 bases clipped from V and 1 base from J, the junction kept 9 bases outside the gene matches. The sample in question was unstimulated CD8+ T cells sorted from spleen or lymph node cells, obtained before intestinal transplant. This clonotype originated in a human donor who received an intestinal transplant. V and J are TRBV7-2 and TRBJ2-7; 9 bases agree with TRBD2. CDR3 loop: CASSLRREGLPSYEQYF. The CDR3 bases are TGTGCCAGCAGCTTACGGCGGGAGGGCCTCCCGTCCTACGAGCAGTACTTC.